This is a list of T cell receptor beta chains from one sample in a study of shared clonotypes between healthy human individuals. Sequencing used immunoSEQ multiplex PCR; TCRdb keeps in-frame clones, though not all of them. The sample yields roughly 2.6 million clones, just over 90% seen once. Sequenced sample: naive CD4+ T cells sorted from blood. These receptors were obtained from a man aged 18 to 29 in good health. CDR3s include the opening cysteine and the closing phenylalanine or tryptophan. A D gene is named only where the DNA matches it firmly. Only some rows state a clone size, as once, few, many or a class for expanded clones.

TRBV5-1	-	-	TRBJ2-3	CASSSEGSTDTQYF	TGCGCCAGCAGCTCGGAGGGGAGCACAGATACGCAGTATTTT
TRBV7-2	-	-	TRBJ2-7	CASSLVTGPAYEQYF	TGTGCCAGCAGCTTAGTGACGGGACCAGCCTACGAGCAGTACTTC
TRBV30	-	-	TRBJ1-3	CAWGTGTSGNTIYF	TGTGCCTGGGGTACAGGGACCTCTGGAAACACCATATATTTT
TRBV5-4	-	TRBD1	TRBJ2-2	CASSPRTGGAIGELFF	TGTGCCAGCAGCCCTCGGACAGGGGGCGCGATCGGGGAGCTGTTTTTT
TRBV6-5	-	-	TRBJ1-2	CASSPRGAWGYTF	TGTGCCAGCAGTCCTAGGGGCGCGTGGGGCTACACCTTC
TRBV28	-	-	TRBJ2-2	CASITHDTGELFF	TGTGCCAGCATTACCCACGACACCGGGGAGCTGTTTTTT
TRBV5-1	-	-	TRBJ1-1	CASSLVRGNTEAFF	TGCGCCAGCAGCTTGGTTAGGGGGAACACTGAAGCTTTCTTT
TRBV18	-	-	TRBJ2-7	CASSPPNPSYEQYF	TGTGCCAGCTCACCACCAAACCCTTCCTACGAGCAGTACTTC
TRBV18	-	TRBD1	TRBJ1-3	CASSPLDRGSGNTIYF	TGTGCCAGCTCACCCTTGGACAGGGGCTCTGGAAACACCATATATTTT
TRBV5-6	-	-	TRBJ2-7	CASSPVGDRTPYEQYF	TGTGCCAGCAGCCCCGTAGGGGACCGAACGCCCTACGAGCAGTACTTC
TRBV6-6	-	-	TRBJ2-1	CASSPRERRAYNEQFF	TGTGCCAGCAGCCCTAGGGAAAGAAGGGCCTACAATGAGCAGTTCTTC
TRBV7-9	-	TRBD2	TRBJ2-1	CASSLVGLAYEQFF	TGTGCCAGCAGCTTAGTTGGACTAGCATACGAGCAGTTCTTC
TRBV30	-	-	TRBJ1-2	CAWRDHYGYTF	TGTGCCTGGCGGGATCACTATGGCTACACCTTC
TRBV10-1	-	TRBD2	TRBJ2-3	CASTSGLASTDTQYF	TGCGCCAGCACTTCGGGACTAGCTAGCACAGATACGCAGTATTTT
TRBV7-2	-	-	TRBJ2-5	CASSFLKETQYF	TGTGCCAGCAGCTTCCTGAAAGAGACCCAGTACTTC
TRBV27	-	-	TRBJ2-2	CASSLWRAGELFF	TGTGCCAGCAGTTTATGGCGGGCCGGGGAGCTGTTTTTT
TRBV9	once	TRBD2	TRBJ2-1	CASSATSGSTYNEQFF	TGTGCCAGCAGCGCTACTAGCGGGAGCACCTACAATGAGCAGTTCTTC
TRBV10-3	once	-	TRBJ2-7	CAISDGGHEQYF	TGTGCCATCAGTGATGGGGGTCACGAGCAGTACTTC
TRBV2	-	-	TRBJ2-3	CASTPDGLRTDTQYF	TGTGCCAGCACACCCGACGGACTTCGCACAGATACGCAGTATTTT
TRBV18	-	-	TRBJ1-6	CASSPTATTNSPLHF	TGTGCCAGCTCACCAACCGCCACAACTAATTCACCCCTCCACTTT
TRBV2	once	-	TRBJ2-7	CASKQGGGREQYF	TGTGCCAGCAAGCAGGGTGGGGGGCGCGAGCAGTACTTC
TRBV7-8	-	TRBD2	TRBJ2-3	CASSLSGVQRDTQYF	TGTGCCAGCAGCTTAAGCGGGGTGCAGAGAGATACGCAGTATTTT
TRBV25-1	-	-	TRBJ1-2	CASSEPPGGGGNYGYTF	TGTGCCAGCAGTGAACCCCCCGGCGGGGGCGGGAACTATGGCTACACCTTC
TRBV19	-	-	TRBJ1-1	CASSGLNTEAFF	TGTGCCAGTAGTGGTCTGAACACTGAAGCTTTCTTT
TRBV27	-	TRBD2	TRBJ2-3	CASSERGSPTDTQYF	TGTGCCAGCAGTGAGCGGGGGTCCCCCACAGATACGCAGTATTTT
TRBV5-1	-	-	TRBJ2-5	CASSLTAGQETQYF	TGCGCCAGCTCCTTGACTGCGGGCCAAGAGACCCAGTACTTC
TRBV4-2	-	-	TRBJ1-2	CASSQVGQGSDGYTF	TGTGCCAGCAGCCAAGTTGGGCAGGGTTCGGATGGCTACACCTTC
TRBV7-2	-	TRBD2	TRBJ2-1	CASSFRLAGYDEQFF	TGTGCCAGCAGCTTTCGACTAGCGGGGTACGATGAGCAGTTCTTC
TRBV4-3	-	-	TRBJ2-3	CASSREIADTDTQYF	TGCGCCAGCAGCCGAGAGATAGCGGACACAGATACGCAGTATTTT
TRBV5-1	-	-	TRBJ2-1	CASSLAISYNEQFF	TGCGCCAGCAGCCTAGCCATCTCCTACAATGAGCAGTTCTTC
TRBV2	-	-	TRBJ2-7	CASSERPYEQYF	TGTGCCAGCAGTGAACGACCCTACGAGCAGTACTTC
TRBV5-4	-	TRBD1	TRBJ2-5	CASSSGQGVFEETQYF	TGTGCCAGCAGCTCGGGACAGGGGGTATTCGAAGAGACCCAGTACTTC
TRBV10-2	-	TRBD1	TRBJ2-7	CASSERGPHEQYF	TGCGCCAGCAGTGAGAGGGGGCCCCACGAGCAGTACTTC
TRBV30	-	TRBD1	TRBJ1-3	CAWKTGGRRNTIYF	TGTGCCTGGAAAACAGGGGGAAGGAGAAACACCATATATTTT
TRBV14	-	-	TRBJ2-2	CASSQFGGGTGELFF	TGTGCCAGCAGCCAATTTGGGGGAGGCACCGGGGAGCTGTTTTTT
TRBV9	few	TRBD2	TRBJ2-1	CASSVTSGLYNEQFF	TGTGCCAGCAGCGTGACTAGCGGTCTGTACAATGAGCAGTTCTTC
TRBV13	-	TRBD1	TRBJ2-2	CASSPKPQGAATGELFF	TGTGCCAGCAGCCCCAAACCGCAGGGGGCGGCCACCGGGGAGCTGTTTTTT
TRBV2	-	-	TRBJ2-1	CASGAGKENEQFF	TGTGCCAGCGGGGCGGGGAAGGAGAATGAGCAGTTCTTC
TRBV15	once	TRBD2	TRBJ2-7	CATSREIFGTSGYEQYF	TGTGCCACCAGCAGAGAGATATTCGGGACTAGCGGATACGAGCAGTACTTC
TRBV30	-	-	TRBJ1-5	CAWSVLATNQPQHF	TGTGCCTGGAGTGTACTGGCGACGAATCAGCCCCAGCATTTT
TRBV27	-	TRBD1	TRBJ2-7	CASSRGQGATYEQYF	TGTGCCAGCAGTCGAGGACAGGGGGCAACCTACGAGCAGTACTTC
TRBV4-3	-	-	TRBJ1-1	CASSQDRVGTEAFF	TGCGCCAGCAGCCAAGATCGAGTCGGCACTGAAGCTTTCTTT
TRBV19	once	-	TRBJ1-1	CATSGWNTEAFF	TGTGCCACCTCTGGGTGGAACACTGAAGCTTTCTTT
TRBV28	-	-	TRBJ2-7	CASSTPGHGTYEQYF	TGTGCCAGCAGTACACCGGGACACGGCACCTACGAGCAGTACTTC
TRBV6-5	-	-	TRBJ1-5	CASSYLQGSQPQHF	TGTGCCAGCAGTTACTTGCAGGGCTCTCAGCCCCAGCATTTT
TRBV10-2	once	TRBD1	TRBJ1-1	CASRTQTGAGTEAFF	TGCGCCAGCAGGACCCAGACAGGGGCGGGGACTGAAGCTTTCTTT
TRBV2	-	-	TRBJ2-1	CASIRTGSWQFF	TGTGCCAGCATACGGACTGGGTCGTGGCAGTTCTTC
TRBV19	-	-	TRBJ1-3	CASTSSGVPGNTIYF	TGTGCCAGTACCTCTAGCGGGGTTCCTGGAAACACCATATATTTT
TRBV27	-	-	TRBJ2-5	CASRGGRQRETQYF	TGTGCCAGCCGCGGAGGACGACAGAGAGAGACCCAGTACTTC
TRBV6-5	-	TRBD1	TRBJ1-2	CASSYLDRVVSGYTF	TGTGCCAGCAGTTACCTTGACAGGGTGGTTTCTGGCTACACCTTC
TRBV18	-	TRBD1	TRBJ1-1	CASALTTGLNTEAFF	TGTGCCAGCGCACTCACGACAGGGCTGAACACTGAAGCTTTCTTT
TRBV6-6	-	-	TRBJ1-6	CASSYWTDNSPLHF	TGTGCCAGCAGTTACTGGACGGACAATTCACCCCTCCACTTT
TRBV10-3	-	-	TRBJ1-1	CAISPIDKNTEAFF	TGTGCCATCAGCCCGATTGACAAGAACACTGAAGCTTTCTTT
TRBV10-1	once	TRBD2	TRBJ2-1	CASSELAGEYNEQFF	TGCGCCAGCAGTGAGCTAGCGGGGGAATACAATGAGCAGTTCTTC
TRBV4-3	-	TRBD2	TRBJ2-6	CASSPSAGAGANVLTF	TGCGCCAGCAGCCCCAGCGCGGGAGCTGGGGCCAACGTCCTGACTTTC
TRBV5-6	once	-	TRBJ2-5	CASSFRDTQETQYF	TGTGCCAGCAGCTTCCGGGACACACAAGAGACCCAGTACTTC
TRBV20-1	-	-	TRBJ2-5	CSAVLTETQYF	TGCAGTGCAGTGCTAACGGAGACCCAGTACTTC